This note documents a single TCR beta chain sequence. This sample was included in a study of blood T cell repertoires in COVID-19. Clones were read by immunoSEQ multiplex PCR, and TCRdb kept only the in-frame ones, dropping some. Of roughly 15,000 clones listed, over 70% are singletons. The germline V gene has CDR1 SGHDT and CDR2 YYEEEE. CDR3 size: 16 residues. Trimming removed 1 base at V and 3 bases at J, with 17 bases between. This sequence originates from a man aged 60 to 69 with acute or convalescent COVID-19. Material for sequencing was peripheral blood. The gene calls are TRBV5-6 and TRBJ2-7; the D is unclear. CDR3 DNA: TGTGCCAGCAGCTTGTTTTTTCGAGGCCTCAACTACGAGCAGTACTTC. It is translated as CASSLFFRGLNYEQYF.